The T cell receptor (beta chain) under discussion was sequenced for a study of identical twins. This clonotype was detected a few times. The antigen remains unidentified. Each CDR3 protein gets one entry after TCRdb re-called the 5' RACE reads with MiXCR. The table includes about 100,000 distinct CDR3 sequences, 5.5% to 7% detected once. Trimming stripped 5 bases from V and 10 bases from J, with 17 bases between. The CDR3 sequence is 13 residues long. Looked up from germline, CDR1 is SGHVS and CDR2 is FNYEAQ. Study-wide findings and caveats: Zero-insertion analyses could be partly confounded by invariant MAIT and iNKT cells. Twin sharing of out-of-frame TCR alpha was underestimated by models in monozygotic pairs. Out-of-frame alpha sequences common to twins exhibited a surplus of low generation probability.

The gene calls are TRBV7-6 and TRBJ2-5; D is undetermined. The clonotype was recovered from a woman between 45 and 60 years old in good health. Sequencing was performed on memory T cells sorted from blood. The CDR3 loop reads CASSPDAFIGQYF. In nucleotides, the CDR3 is TGTGCCAGCAGCCCCGACGCTTTTATCGGCCAGTACTTC.